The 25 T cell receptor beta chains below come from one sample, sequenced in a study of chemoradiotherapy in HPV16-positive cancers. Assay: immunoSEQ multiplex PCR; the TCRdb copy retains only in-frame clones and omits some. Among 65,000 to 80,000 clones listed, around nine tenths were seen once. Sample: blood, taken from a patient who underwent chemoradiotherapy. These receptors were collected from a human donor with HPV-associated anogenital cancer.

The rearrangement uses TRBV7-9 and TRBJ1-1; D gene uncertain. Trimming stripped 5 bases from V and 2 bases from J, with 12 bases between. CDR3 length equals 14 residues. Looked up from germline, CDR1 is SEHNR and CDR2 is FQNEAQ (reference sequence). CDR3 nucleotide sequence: TGTGCCAGCAGCCTGCAAGGAGGCAACACTGAAGCTTTCTTT. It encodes CASSLQGGNTEAFF.

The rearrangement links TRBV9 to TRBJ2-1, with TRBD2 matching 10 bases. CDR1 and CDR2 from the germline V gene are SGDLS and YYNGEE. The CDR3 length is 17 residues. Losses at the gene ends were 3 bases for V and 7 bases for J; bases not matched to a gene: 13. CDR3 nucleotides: TGTGCCAGCAGCGACGGGCCGACTAGCGGGCAACGAAATGAGCAGTTCTTC. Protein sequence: CASSDGPTSGQRNEQFF. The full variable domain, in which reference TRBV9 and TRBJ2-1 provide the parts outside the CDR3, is DSGVTQTPKHLITATGQRVTLRCSPRSGDLSVYWYQQSLDQGLQFLIQYYNGEERAKGNILERFSAQQFPDLHSELNLSSLELGDSALYFCASSDGPTSGQRNEQFFGPGTRLTVL.

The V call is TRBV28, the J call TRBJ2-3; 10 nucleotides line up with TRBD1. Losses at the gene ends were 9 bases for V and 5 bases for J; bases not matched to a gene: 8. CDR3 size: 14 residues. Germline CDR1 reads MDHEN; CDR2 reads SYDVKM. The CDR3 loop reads CASKDRGTRDTQYF. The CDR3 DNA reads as TGTGCCAGTAAGGACAGGGGGACTCGAGATACGCAGTATTTT.

The CDR3 coding sequence is TGTGCCAGCAGTGAAATAGCGGGAGGGCAATCCTACAATGAGCAGTTCTTC. The encoded protein is CASSEIAGGQSYNEQFF. The chain links TRBV6-1 to TRBJ2-1; TRBD2 aligns across 11 bases. With V trimmed by 2 bases and J by 1 base, 4 bases remained unmatched. Germline V gives CDR1 MNHNS, CDR2 SASEGT. The CDR3 is made up of 17 amino acids.

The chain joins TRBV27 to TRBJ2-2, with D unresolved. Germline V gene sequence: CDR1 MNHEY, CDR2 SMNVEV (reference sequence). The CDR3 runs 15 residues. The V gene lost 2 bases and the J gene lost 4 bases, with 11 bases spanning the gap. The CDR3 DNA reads TGTGCCAGCAGTTTAACCCTCGCGAGCACCGGGGAGCTGTTTTTT. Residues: CASSLTLASTGELFF.

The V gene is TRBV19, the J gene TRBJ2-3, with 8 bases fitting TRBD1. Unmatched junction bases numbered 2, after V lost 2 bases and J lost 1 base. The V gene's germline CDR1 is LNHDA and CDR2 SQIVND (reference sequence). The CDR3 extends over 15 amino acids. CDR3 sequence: CASSIPGQGTDTQYF. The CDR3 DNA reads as TGTGCCAGTAGTATACCGGGACAGGGCACAGATACGCAGTATTTT.

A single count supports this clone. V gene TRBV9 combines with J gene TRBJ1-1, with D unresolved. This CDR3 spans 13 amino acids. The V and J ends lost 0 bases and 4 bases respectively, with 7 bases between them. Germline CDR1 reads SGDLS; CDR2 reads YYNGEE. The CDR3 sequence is CASSVEGRTEAFF. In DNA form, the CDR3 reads TGTGCCAGCAGCGTAGAGGGTCGCACTGAAGCTTTCTTT.

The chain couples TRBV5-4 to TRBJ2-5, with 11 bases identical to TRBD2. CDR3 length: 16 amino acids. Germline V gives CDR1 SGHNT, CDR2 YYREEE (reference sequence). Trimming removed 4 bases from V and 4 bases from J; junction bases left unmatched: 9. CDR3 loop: CASSPGTSGSTETQYF. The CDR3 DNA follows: TGTGCCAGCAGCCCTGGTACTAGCGGGAGCACAGAGACCCAGTACTTC.

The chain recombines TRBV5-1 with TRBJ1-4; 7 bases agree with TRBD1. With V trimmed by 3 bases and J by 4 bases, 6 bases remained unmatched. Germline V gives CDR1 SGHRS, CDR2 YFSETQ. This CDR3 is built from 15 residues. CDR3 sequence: CASSSTQGFNEKLFF. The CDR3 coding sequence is TGCGCCAGCAGCTCAACACAGGGGTTTAATGAAAAACTGTTTTTT.

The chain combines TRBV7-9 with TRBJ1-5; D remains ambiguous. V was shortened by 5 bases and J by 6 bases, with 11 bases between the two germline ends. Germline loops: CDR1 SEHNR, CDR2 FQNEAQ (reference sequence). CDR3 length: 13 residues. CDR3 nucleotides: TGTGCCAGCAGCGCCCGCCGGGGTCAGCCCCAGCATTTT. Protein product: CASSARRGQPQHF.

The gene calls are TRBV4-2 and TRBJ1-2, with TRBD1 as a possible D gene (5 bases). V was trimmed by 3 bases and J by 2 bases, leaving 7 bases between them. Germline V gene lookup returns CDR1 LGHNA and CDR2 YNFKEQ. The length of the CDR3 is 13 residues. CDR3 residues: CASSQGLNYGYTF. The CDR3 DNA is TGTGCCAGCAGCCAGGGACTAAACTATGGCTACACCTTC.

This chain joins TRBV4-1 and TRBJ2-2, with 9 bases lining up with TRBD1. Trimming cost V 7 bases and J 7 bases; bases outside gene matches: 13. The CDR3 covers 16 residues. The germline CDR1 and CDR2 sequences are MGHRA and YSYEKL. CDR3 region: CASTQPGQGLFGELFF. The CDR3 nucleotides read TGCGCCAGCACACAACCGGGACAGGGATTGTTCGGGGAGCTGTTTTTT.

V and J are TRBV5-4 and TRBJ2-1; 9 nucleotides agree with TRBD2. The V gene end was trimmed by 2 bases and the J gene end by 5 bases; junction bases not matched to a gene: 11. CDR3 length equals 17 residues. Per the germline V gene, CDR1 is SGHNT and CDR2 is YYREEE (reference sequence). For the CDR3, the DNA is TGTGCCAGCAGCTTAAATAGCGGGAGCTTTCGTAACAATGAGCAGTTCTTC. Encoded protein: CASSLNSGSFRNNEQFF. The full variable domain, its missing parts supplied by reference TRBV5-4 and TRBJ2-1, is ETGVTQSPTHLIKTRGQQVTLRCSSQSGHNTVSWYQQALGQGPQFIFQYYREEENGRGNFPPRFSGLQFPNYSSELNVNALELDDSALYLCASSLNSGSFRNNEQFFGPGTRLTVL.

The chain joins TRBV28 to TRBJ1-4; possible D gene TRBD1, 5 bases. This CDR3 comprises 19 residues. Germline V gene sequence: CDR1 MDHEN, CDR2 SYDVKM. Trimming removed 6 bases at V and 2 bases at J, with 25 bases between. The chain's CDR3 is CASSGPGPSSAFTNEKLFF. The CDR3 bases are TGTGCCAGCAGCGGCCCGGGACCATCATCGGCCTTTACTAATGAAAAACTGTTTTTT. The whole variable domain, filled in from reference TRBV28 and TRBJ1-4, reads DVKVTQSSRYLVKRTGEKVFLECVQDMDHENMFWYRQDPGLGLRLIYFSYDVKMKEKGDIPEGYSVSREKKERFSLILESASTNQTSMYLCASSGPGPSSAFTNEKLFFGSGTQLSVL.

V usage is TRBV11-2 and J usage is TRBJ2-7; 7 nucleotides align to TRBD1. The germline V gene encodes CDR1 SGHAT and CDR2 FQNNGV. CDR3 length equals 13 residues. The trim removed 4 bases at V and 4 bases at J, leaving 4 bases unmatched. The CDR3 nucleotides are TGTGCCAGCAGCTACAGACAGGGATACGAGCAGTACTTC. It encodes CASSYRQGYEQYF. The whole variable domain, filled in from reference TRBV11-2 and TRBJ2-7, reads EAGVAQSPRYKIIEKRQSVAFWCNPISGHATLYWYQQILGQGPKLLIQFQNNGVVDDSQLPKDRFSAERLKGVDSTLKIQPAKLEDSAVYLCASSYRQGYEQYFGPGTRLTVT.

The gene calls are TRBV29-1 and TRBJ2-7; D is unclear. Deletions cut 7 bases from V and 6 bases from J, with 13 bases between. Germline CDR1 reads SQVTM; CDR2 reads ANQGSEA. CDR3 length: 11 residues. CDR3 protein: CSAWWGGEQYF. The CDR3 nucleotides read TGCAGCGCCTGGTGGGGTGGCGAGCAGTACTTC.

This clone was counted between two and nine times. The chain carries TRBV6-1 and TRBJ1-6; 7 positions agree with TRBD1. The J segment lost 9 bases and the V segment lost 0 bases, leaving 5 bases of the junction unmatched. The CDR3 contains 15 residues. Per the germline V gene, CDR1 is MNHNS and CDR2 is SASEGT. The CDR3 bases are TGTGCCAGCAGTGAAGCCGTAGGGGGCGGTTCACCCCTCCACTTT. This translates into CASSEAVGGGSPLHF.

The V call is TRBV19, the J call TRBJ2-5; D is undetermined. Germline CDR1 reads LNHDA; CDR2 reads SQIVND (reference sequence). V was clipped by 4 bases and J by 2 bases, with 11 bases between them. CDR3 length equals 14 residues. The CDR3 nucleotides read TGTGCCAGTAGTAGCGTCCTTTTTCAAGAGACCCAGTACTTC. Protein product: CASSSVLFQETQYF.

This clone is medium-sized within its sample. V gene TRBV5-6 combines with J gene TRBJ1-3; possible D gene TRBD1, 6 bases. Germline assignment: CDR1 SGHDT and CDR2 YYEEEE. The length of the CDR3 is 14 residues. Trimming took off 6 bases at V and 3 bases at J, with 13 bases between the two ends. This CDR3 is CASTGQNYGNTIYF. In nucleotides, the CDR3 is TGTGCCAGCACCGGACAGAACTATGGAAACACCATATATTTT.

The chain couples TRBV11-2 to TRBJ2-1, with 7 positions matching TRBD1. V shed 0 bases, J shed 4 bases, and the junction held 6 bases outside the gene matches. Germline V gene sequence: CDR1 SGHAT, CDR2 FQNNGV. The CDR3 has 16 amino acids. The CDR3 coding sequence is TGTGCCAGCAGCTTAGATGGGACAGAGGCTTACAATGAGCAGTTCTTC. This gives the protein CASSLDGTEAYNEQFF.

The CDR3 DNA follows: TGTGCCAGCAGCCAATCCCCCGGGACAGGGGAACCAGATACGCAGTATTTT. Its protein product is CASSQSPGTGEPDTQYF. This chain uses TRBV16 with TRBJ2-3; the match to TRBD1 covers 10 bases. The CDR3 totals 17 residues. With 0 bases clipped from V and 4 bases from J, the junction kept 7 bases outside the gene matches. CDR1 is KGHSY, CDR2 FQNENV, per germline.

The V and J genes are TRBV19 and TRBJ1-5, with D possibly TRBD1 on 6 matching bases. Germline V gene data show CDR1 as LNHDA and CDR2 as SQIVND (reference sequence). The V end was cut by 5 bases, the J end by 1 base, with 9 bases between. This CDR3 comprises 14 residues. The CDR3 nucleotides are TGTGCCAGTAGTCTCAGGGGAAGCAATCAGCCCCAGCATTTT. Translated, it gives CASSLRGSNQPQHF. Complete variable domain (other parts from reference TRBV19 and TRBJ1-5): DGGITQSPKYLFRKEGQNVTLSCEQNLNHDAMYWYRQDPGQGLRLIYYSQIVNDFQKGDIAEGYSVSREKKESFPLTVTSAQKNPTAFYLCASSLRGSNQPQHFGDGTRLSIL.

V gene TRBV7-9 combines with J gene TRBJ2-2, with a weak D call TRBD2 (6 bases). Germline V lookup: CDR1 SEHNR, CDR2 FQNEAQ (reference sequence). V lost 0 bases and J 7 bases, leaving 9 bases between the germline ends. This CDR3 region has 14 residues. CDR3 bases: TGTGCCAGCAGCTTAGCGGGAGGTGGCGGGGAGCTGTTTTTT. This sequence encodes CASSLAGGGGELFF.

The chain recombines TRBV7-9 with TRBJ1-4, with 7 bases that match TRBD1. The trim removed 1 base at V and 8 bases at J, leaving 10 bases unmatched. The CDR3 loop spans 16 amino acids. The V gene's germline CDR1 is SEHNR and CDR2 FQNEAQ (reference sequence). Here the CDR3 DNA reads TGTGCCAGCAGCTTAGTAGGAGACAGGGTGAGGGAAAAACTGTTTTTT. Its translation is CASSLVGDRVREKLFF.

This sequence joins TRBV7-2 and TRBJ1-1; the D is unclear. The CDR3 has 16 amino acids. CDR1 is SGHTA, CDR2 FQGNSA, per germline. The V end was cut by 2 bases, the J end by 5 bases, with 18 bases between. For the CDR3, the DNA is TGTGCCAGCAGCTTAAGTTTGTTAGCAGGTAGAACTGAAGCTTTCTTT. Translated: CASSLSLLAGRTEAFF.